This T cell receptor beta chain was profiled in a study of cytomegalovirus exposure and HLA in healthy donors. Trimming cost V 1 base and J 13 bases; bases outside gene matches: 9. The length of the CDR3 is 14 residues. CDR1 is MGHRA, CDR2 YSYEKL, per germline. PCR involved 60 Vbeta and 13 Jbeta primers. Assay used: immunoSEQ multiplex PCR; TCRdb lists only in-frame clones, some missing. The sample contains some 130,000 clones, around four fifths of which appear only once. Sequenced: PBMCs. The source of this sequence is a human donor in good health. The J gene is TRBJ2-1, the V gene TRBV4-1; TRBD2 aligns across 8 bases. The CDR3: CASSQVVSGGSQFF. CDR3 bases: TGCGCCAGCAGCCAAGTCGTGAGCGGGGGAAGCCAGTTCTTC.